This TCR beta chain was documented in a study of T-cell memory formation after mild COVID-19. The wider study: The TCR clusters were mostly specific to one donor.

Germline trimming cut 0 bases from V and 5 bases from J; bases unmatched to any gene: 4. Germline CDR1 MGHRA, CDR2 YSYEKL. The CDR3 has 16 amino acids. UMIs and sample barcodes were carried by the TCR alpha and TCR beta cDNA libraries that 5'RACE produced using constant-segment primers. MiXCR, applied by TCRdb to the 5' RACE reads, yields one record per CDR3 protein. The table includes some 450,000 distinct CDR3 sequences, roughly 18% detected once. Study-level findings and limits: Largely, contracting CD4+ clones fell within CM and EM, and contracting CD8+ clones within EMRA. Among clones contracting day 15 to 85, CD4/CD8 was balanced, whereas later expanders leaned CD4+.

This clonotype showed up just a few times. Its specificity is not known. This TCR came from a man between 18 and 35 years old who had mild COVID-19 (a few samples of this study predate the infection). Cell type and time point are not known. The chain carries TRBV4-1 and TRBJ2-3; TRBD2 matches 11 bases. Sequenced: PBMCs or a T cell subset sorted from them (not recorded which). CDR3 sequence: CASSQEIAGGQDTQYF. The DNA of the CDR3 is TGCGCCAGCAGCCAAGAGATAGCGGGGGGGCAAGATACGCAGTATTTT.